This is a list of T cell receptor beta chains from one sample in a study of T and B cells in COVID-19 patients. MiXCR, run by TCRdb on the multiplex PCR reads, gives a single entry per CDR3 protein. Here the sample spans 5,000 to 5,500 distinct CDR3 sequences, approximately 20% being singletons. The sequencing input was blood. The receptors here all came from a human donor with active COVID-19. Both conserved end residues are part of each CDR3. The D gene is left open where the match is weak. Where a row states a size, it is once, few, many or the class of an expanded clone; other rows omit it.

>TRBV29-1|.|large|TRBJ2-7
TGCAGCGGGACCCAGGGCTACGAGCAGTACTTC
CSGTQGYEQYF
>TRBV20-1|.|.|TRBJ1-5
TGCAGTGCCGCATCCGGGGGCCATTATAGCAATCAGCCCCAGCATTTT
CSAASGGHYSNQPQHF
>TRBV19|.|.|TRBJ1-6
TGTGCCAGTAGTCGTCATCCGGGGATGTCAAATTCACCCCTCCACTTT
CASSRHPGMSNSPLHF
>TRBV20-1|.|few|TRBJ1-4
TGCAGTGCTAGCGGGGGGGGTAATGAAAAACTGTTTTTT
CSASGGGNEKLFF
>TRBV5-4|.|many|TRBJ2-7
TGTGCCAGCAGCTTGACACAGGGCAGTGAGCAGTACTTC
CASSLTQGSEQYF
>TRBV14|.|.|TRBJ1-1
TGTGCCAGCAGCCAATTCCAGGGGACGGCGGGCACTGAAGCTTTCTTT
CASSQFQGTAGTEAFF
>TRBV24-1|.|.|TRBJ1-1
TGTGCCACCAGTGCTGGGGGTAACACTGAAGCTTTCTTT
CATSAGGNTEAFF
>TRBV2|.|.|TRBJ2-3
TGTGCCAGCACTATGAGGTGGACCAGCACAGATACGCAGTATTTT
CASTMRWTSTDTQYF
>TRBV7-9|.|many|TRBJ2-2
TGTGCCAGCAGCTTAGACGCAAACACCGGGGAGCTGTTTTTT
CASSLDANTGELFF
>TRBV20-1|.|once|TRBJ1-1
TGCAGTGCTAGAGTATTAGGGACGGCCATGAACACTGAAGCTTTCTTT
CSARVLGTAMNTEAFF
>TRBV24-1|.|few|TRBJ2-1
TGTGCCACCAGTGAGTCTGGAGCGGGCCATAGGGATGAGCAGTTCTTC
CATSESGAGHRDEQFF
>TRBV27|TRBD1|medium-sized|TRBJ2-7
TGTGCCAGCAGTTTAAGGGGACAGGCTCCCTCCTACGAGCAGTACTTC
CASSLRGQAPSYEQYF
>TRBV12-3/TRBV12-4|.|few|TRBJ1-2
TGTGCCAGCAGTTTAGGGGGACGGGACTATGGCTACACCTTC
CASSLGGRDYGYTF
>TRBV2|.|few|TRBJ2-1
TGTGCCAGCAGCCGGCCTATCAATGAGCAGTTCTTC
CASSRPINEQFF
>TRBV29-1|TRBD2|large|TRBJ2-1
TGCAGCGTTGAACGAGGACTAGCAGCGCTTGAGCAGTTCTTC
CSVERGLAALEQFF
>TRBV4-3|.|.|TRBJ1-1
TGCGCCAGCAGCTCGACCGGGGAAGGCACTGAAGCTTTCTTT
CASSSTGEGTEAFF
>TRBV5-5|.|medium-sized|TRBJ2-3
TGTGCCAGCAGCTACTACAGCGGTAGCACAGATACGCAGTATTTT
CASSYYSGSTDTQYF
>TRBV11-2|TRBD1|few|TRBJ1-1
TGTGCCAGCAGCTCACTACAGGGGGTCAGCACTGAAGCTTTCTTT
CASSSLQGVSTEAFF
>TRBV6-1|TRBD1|medium-sized|TRBJ2-1
TGTGCCAGTGTCCCAGGGGGTTACAATGAGCAGTTCTTC
CASVPGGYNEQFF
>TRBV21-1|.|.|TRBJ2-3
TGTGCCAGAACCCGACTTCACCATATGACTAGCACAGATACGCAGTATTTT
CARTRLHHMTSTDTQYF
>TRBV18|TRBD1|medium-sized|TRBJ2-1
TGTGCCAGCTCCCCCACCGGGACAGTTAACAATGAGCAGTTCTTC
CASSPTGTVNNEQFF
>TRBV13|TRBD1|many|TRBJ2-5
TGTGCCAGCAGCTCCTTGGACAGGGAAGAGACCCAGTACTTC
CASSSLDREETQYF